These T cell receptor beta chains were read from a single sample in a study of shared clonotypes between healthy human individuals. The data were produced by immunoSEQ multiplex PCR, yet TCRdb's version contains in-frame clones alone and is incomplete. Here the sample spans more than 400,000 clones, 90% to 97% being singletons. Sample: naive CD4+ T cells sorted from blood. The receptor source for this set is a woman in her twenties or thirties in good health. Each CDR3 is given with its conserved first and last residue. The order of the fields is clone size, D gene, J gene, CDR3 length, V gene, CDR3 protein, CDR3 DNA. A D gene is named only where the DNA matches it firmly. For some rows the clone size is stated as once, few or many, or as a class when expanded; others skip it.

clone_size: -
d_call: -
j_call: TRBJ2-4
cdr3_length: 16
v_call: TRBV19
cdr3_aa: CASSTSAEVDKNIQYF
cdr3_nt: TGTGCCAGTAGTACCTCAGCGGAGGTGGACAAAAACATTCAGTACTTC

clone_size: -
d_call: -
j_call: TRBJ2-2
cdr3_length: 14
v_call: TRBV7-9
cdr3_aa: CASSLRQGTGELFF
cdr3_nt: TGTGCCAGCAGCTTAAGGCAAGGGACCGGGGAGCTGTTTTTT

clone_size: -
d_call: TRBD1
j_call: TRBJ1-5
cdr3_length: 13
v_call: TRBV6-5
cdr3_aa: CASSQDRAQPQHF
cdr3_nt: TGTGCCAGCAGTCAGGACAGGGCCCAGCCCCAGCATTTT

clone_size: -
d_call: -
j_call: TRBJ1-4
cdr3_length: 14
v_call: TRBV4-1
cdr3_aa: CASSRGRANEKLFF
cdr3_nt: TGCGCCAGCAGCCGCGGCAGGGCTAATGAAAAACTGTTTTTT

clone_size: -
d_call: -
j_call: TRBJ1-1
cdr3_length: 12
v_call: TRBV29-1
cdr3_aa: CSVGDKNTEAFF
cdr3_nt: TGCAGCGTTGGGGACAAGAACACTGAAGCTTTCTTT

clone_size: -
d_call: TRBD2
j_call: TRBJ2-3
cdr3_length: 16
v_call: TRBV19
cdr3_aa: CASSFKRTSLTDTQYF
cdr3_nt: TGTGCCAGTAGTTTCAAACGGACTAGTCTCACAGATACGCAGTATTTT

clone_size: -
d_call: -
j_call: TRBJ2-3
cdr3_length: 14
v_call: TRBV18
cdr3_aa: CASSPLGTRDTQYF
cdr3_nt: TGTGCCAGCTCACCACTAGGGACACGAGATACGCAGTATTTT

clone_size: -
d_call: -
j_call: TRBJ2-3
cdr3_length: 15
v_call: TRBV19
cdr3_aa: CASSMGGVSTDTQYF
cdr3_nt: TGTGCCAGTAGTATGGGTGGCGTAAGCACAGATACGCAGTATTTT

clone_size: -
d_call: -
j_call: TRBJ2-7
cdr3_length: 14
v_call: TRBV7-3
cdr3_aa: CASSFGRTSYEQYF
cdr3_nt: TGTGCCAGCAGCTTCGGCCGGACCTCCTACGAGCAGTACTTC

clone_size: -
d_call: -
j_call: TRBJ1-2
cdr3_length: 13
v_call: TRBV5-1
cdr3_aa: CASSLGEYYGYTF
cdr3_nt: TGCGCCAGCAGCTTGGGAGAGTACTATGGCTACACCTTC

clone_size: -
d_call: -
j_call: TRBJ1-3
cdr3_length: 12
v_call: TRBV5-5
cdr3_aa: CASSLEGNTIYF
cdr3_nt: TGTGCCAGCAGCTTGGAAGGAAACACCATATATTTT

clone_size: -
d_call: -
j_call: TRBJ1-5
cdr3_length: 12
v_call: TRBV18
cdr3_aa: CASSPGNQPQHF
cdr3_nt: TGTGCCAGCTCACCGGGCAATCAGCCCCAGCATTTT

clone_size: -
d_call: -
j_call: TRBJ2-2
cdr3_length: 14
v_call: TRBV19
cdr3_aa: CASSIVTNTGELFF
cdr3_nt: TGTGCCAGTAGTATAGTCACGAACACCGGGGAGCTGTTTTTT

clone_size: -
d_call: -
j_call: TRBJ1-2
cdr3_length: 12
v_call: TRBV19
cdr3_aa: CASSDGYYGYTF
cdr3_nt: TGTGCCAGTAGTGACGGATACTATGGCTACACCTTC

clone_size: -
d_call: -
j_call: TRBJ2-7
cdr3_length: 17
v_call: TRBV5-1
cdr3_aa: CASSSRGGSGHSYEQYF
cdr3_nt: TGCGCCAGCAGCAGTCGGGGCGGAAGCGGACACTCCTACGAGCAGTACTTC

clone_size: -
d_call: -
j_call: TRBJ2-2
cdr3_length: 15
v_call: TRBV18
cdr3_aa: CASSPSRGVHRELFF
cdr3_nt: TGTGCCAGCTCACCGTCTAGGGGTGTGCACCGGGAGCTGTTTTTT

clone_size: once
d_call: -
j_call: TRBJ2-1
cdr3_length: 15
v_call: TRBV9
cdr3_aa: CASSPQGGPYNEQFF
cdr3_nt: TGTGCCAGCAGCCCACAAGGAGGACCCTACAATGAGCAGTTCTTC

clone_size: -
d_call: TRBD1
j_call: TRBJ1-5
cdr3_length: 16
v_call: TRBV23-1
cdr3_aa: CASSQSRTGGGQPQHF
cdr3_nt: TGCGCCAGCAGTCAATCAAGGACAGGGGGCGGTCAGCCCCAGCATTTT

clone_size: -
d_call: -
j_call: TRBJ2-5
cdr3_length: 14
v_call: TRBV7-9
cdr3_aa: CASSLGGLKETQYF
cdr3_nt: TGTGCCAGCAGCTTAGGAGGGCTGAAAGAGACCCAGTACTTC

clone_size: -
d_call: TRBD1
j_call: TRBJ1-4
cdr3_length: 14
v_call: TRBV6-5
cdr3_aa: CASRPPGQDEKLFF
cdr3_nt: TGTGCCAGCAGACCTCCGGGACAGGATGAAAAACTGTTTTTT

clone_size: once
d_call: -
j_call: TRBJ2-7
cdr3_length: 14
v_call: TRBV11-2
cdr3_aa: CASSLGPEAYEQYF
cdr3_nt: TGTGCCAGCAGCTTAGGCCCAGAGGCCTACGAGCAGTACTTC

clone_size: -
d_call: TRBD1
j_call: TRBJ1-1
cdr3_length: 15
v_call: TRBV5-1
cdr3_aa: CASSLATGVNTEAFF
cdr3_nt: TGCGCCAGCAGCTTGGCGACAGGGGTTAACACTGAAGCTTTCTTT

clone_size: -
d_call: -
j_call: TRBJ2-7
cdr3_length: 15
v_call: TRBV28
cdr3_aa: CASSLGGTGLYEQYF
cdr3_nt: TGTGCCAGCAGCCTGGGAGGGACAGGCCTCTACGAGCAGTACTTC

clone_size: -
d_call: TRBD1
j_call: TRBJ1-1
cdr3_length: 15
v_call: TRBV18
cdr3_aa: CASSPPYDRETEAFF
cdr3_nt: TGTGCCAGCTCACCACCCTATGACAGGGAAACTGAAGCTTTCTTT

clone_size: -
d_call: -
j_call: TRBJ1-2
cdr3_length: 14
v_call: TRBV4-1
cdr3_aa: CASSQGQGQYGYTF
cdr3_nt: TGCGCCAGCAGCCAAGGACAAGGGCAGTATGGCTACACCTTC

clone_size: -
d_call: TRBD1
j_call: TRBJ1-1
cdr3_length: 15
v_call: TRBV2
cdr3_aa: CATRGTGGTNTEAFF
cdr3_nt: TGTGCCACCAGAGGGACAGGGGGGACGAACACTGAAGCTTTCTTT

clone_size: once
d_call: TRBD2
j_call: TRBJ2-3
cdr3_length: 16
v_call: TRBV27
cdr3_aa: CASLPLTSGITDTQYF
cdr3_nt: TGTGCCAGCCTACCACTGACTAGCGGGATCACAGATACGCAGTATTTT

clone_size: -
d_call: -
j_call: TRBJ1-5
cdr3_length: 15
v_call: TRBV6-5
cdr3_aa: CASSPEGYSNQPQHF
cdr3_nt: TGTGCCAGCAGCCCGGAGGGCTATAGCAATCAGCCCCAGCATTTT